This is a list of T cell receptor beta chains from one sample in a study of T cells after posttransplantation cyclophosphamide. Assay used: immunoSEQ multiplex PCR; TCRdb lists only in-frame clones, some missing. The table records more than 60,000 clones, roughly 93% of them present only once. The sample consisted of PBMCs. Source of these receptors: a woman between 25 and 40 years old in good health and a related stem cell transplant donor. Both conserved end residues are part of each CDR3. The D gene is left open where the match is weak. Expanded clones are given a class, and other clones once, few, many or no size at all.

clone size	CDR3 length	V gene	J gene	D gene	CDR3 DNA	CDR3 protein
-	15	TRBV4-1	TRBJ2-7	-	TGCGCCAGCAGCCAAGAGGACAGTACTCGGGGCGAGCAGTACTTC	CASSQEDSTRGEQYF
-	13	TRBV7-9	TRBJ1-2	-	TGTGCCAGCAGCGAGGGGCGGGACTATGGCTACACCTTC	CASSEGRDYGYTF
-	15	TRBV11-2	TRBJ2-7	TRBD2	TGTGCCAGCAGCGTGGGACTAGCGGGAAGCTACGAGCAGTACTTC	CASSVGLAGSYEQYF
-	16	TRBV19	TRBJ1-4	TRBD1	TGTGCCAGTAGTACGCAAAGGACAGGGGGTTACGAAAAACTGTTTTTT	CASSTQRTGGYEKLFF
-	14	TRBV28	TRBJ1-4	-	TGTGCCAGCAGTTTAGGTCAGAATAATGAAAAACTGTTTTTT	CASSLGQNNEKLFF
-	15	TRBV2	TRBJ2-3	-	TGTGCCAGCAGTGAAGTTAGGGCTAGCACAGATACGCAGTATTTT	CASSEVRASTDTQYF
-	15	TRBV10-2	TRBJ2-5	TRBD2	TGCGCCAGCAGTGGGGGTAGCGGGGGGCCGGAGACCCAGTACTTC	CASSGGSGGPETQYF
-	15	TRBV4-1	TRBJ2-3	TRBD1	TGCGCCAGCAGCCCCCGGGGACAGAGCACAGATACGCAGTATTTT	CASSPRGQSTDTQYF
-	14	TRBV4-2	TRBJ2-7	-	TGTGCCAGCAGCAAGGGCAGGAGCTCCTACGAGCAGTACTTC	CASSKGRSSYEQYF
-	12	TRBV30	TRBJ1-1	-	TGTGCCTTAGTCAACATGAACACTGAAGCTTTCTTT	CALVNMNTEAFF
-	15	TRBV5-6	TRBJ2-7	-	TGTGCCAGCAGCTTGTTCCCGACGGAGGCCTACGAGCAGTACTTC	CASSLFPTEAYEQYF
-	15	TRBV6-1	TRBJ2-7	TRBD2	TGTGCCAGCAGTGGACTCGCGGGGGAGTCCTACGAGCAGTACTTC	CASSGLAGESYEQYF
-	11	TRBV20-1	TRBJ2-1	-	TGCAGTGCCGCGGGTATCCATGAGCAGTTCTTC	CSAAGIHEQFF
once	15	TRBV27	TRBJ2-1	-	TGTGCCAGCAGTTCGGAATTTAGCTCCTACAATGAGCAGTTCTTC	CASSSEFSSYNEQFF
-	17	TRBV7-9	TRBJ1-4	-	TGTGCCAGCAGCTTACCCGCCGGGAGTGGGGGAAATGAAAAACTGTTTTTT	CASSLPAGSGGNEKLFF
-	14	TRBV7-9	TRBJ1-1	-	TGTGCCAGCAGCTTTGACGGAATGAACACTGAAGCTTTCTTT	CASSFDGMNTEAFF
-	16	TRBV28	TRBJ2-3	TRBD1	TGTGCCAGCAGTTCCTTACAGGGGGAATTCACAGATACGCAGTATTTT	CASSSLQGEFTDTQYF
-	15	TRBV6-5	TRBJ2-7	-	TGTGCCAGCAGTCCCGAGGGCAGGTACTCCTACGAGCAGTACTTC	CASSPEGRYSYEQYF
-	15	TRBV4-3	TRBJ1-1	-	TGCGCCAGCAGCCAAGATCTCCTGAGGTTGAAGGGAGCTTTCTTT	CASSQDLLRLKGAFF
once	12	TRBV7-2	TRBJ2-7	-	TGTGCCAGCGGGCGGCGACCCTACGAGCAGTACTTC	CASGRRPYEQYF
-	14	TRBV15	TRBJ2-5	-	TGTGCCACCAGCAGGGGCGGGGAGGACGAGACCCAGTACTTC	CATSRGGEDETQYF
-	15	TRBV27	TRBJ1-6	TRBD1	TGTGCCACCCGAAGACAGGGAGGGCTTAATTCACCCCTCCACTTT	CATRRQGGLNSPLHF
-	13	TRBV28	TRBJ1-1	-	TGTGCCAGCAGTTTGTGGGGGGCCACTGAAGCTTTCTTT	CASSLWGATEAFF